A selection of T cell receptor beta chains follows, all from one sample in a study of spatial heterogeneity in lung cancer. TCRdb independently ran MiXCR on the 5' RACE reads; one entry per CDR3 protein. The repertoire consists of 20,000 to 30,000 distinct CDR3 sequences, with 8.8% occurring once and the leading ten covering 7.5% to 8%. Sequencing was performed on lung tumor tissue, taken at surgery. These TCRs come from a male donor with early-stage non-small cell lung cancer. The CDR3 runs from the conserved cysteine through the conserved F or W. The order of the fields is D gene, J gene, clone size, V gene, CDR3 DNA, CDR3 protein. The D gene is left open where the match is weak. Expanded clones are given a class, and other clones once, few, many or no size at all.

>NA|TRBJ1-2|many|TRBV7-9
TGTGCCAGCAGCTTCGACTTTTATGGCTACACCTTC
CASSFDFYGYTF
>NA|TRBJ1-5|many|TRBV10-1
TGCGCCAGCAGTTTTCAAACGGTGGAGCCCCAGCATTTT
CASSFQTVEPQHF
>TRBD1|TRBJ2-2|many|TRBV29-1
TGCAGCGTGGACAGGGCCGGGGAGCTGTTTTTT
CSVDRAGELFF
>NA|TRBJ1-1|many|TRBV2
TGTGCCAGCTATGGTGAAGGGGCTAGGACTGAAGCTTTCTTT
CASYGEGARTEAFF
>TRBD2|TRBJ2-3|many|TRBV20-1
TGCAGTGCCAGTCAGGGACTAGGCAACACAGATACGCAGTATTTT
CSASQGLGNTDTQYF
>TRBD1|TRBJ1-2|few|TRBV3-1
TGTGCCAGCAGCCGCCGGGACAGGGGGCCCAACTATGGCTACACCTTC
CASSRRDRGPNYGYTF
>NA|TRBJ2-5|NA|TRBV19
TGTGCCAGTAGAGCTAGTGGAGAGACCCAGTACTTC
CASRASGETQYF
>TRBD2|TRBJ2-6|many|TRBV24-1
TGTGCCACCAGGGGGGGAGGGAACTCTGGGGCCAACGTCCTGACTTTC
CATRGGGNSGANVLTF
>TRBD1|TRBJ1-5|many|TRBV12-3/TRBV12-4
TGTGCCAGCAACTTAGGACAGGCTGCTCAGCCCCAGCATTTT
CASNLGQAAQPQHF
>NA|TRBJ1-1|many|TRBV7-9
TGTGCCAGCAGCCCCAGTGAACGGGCTTTCTTT
CASSPSERAFF